This record covers a single T cell receptor beta chain. The data belong to a study of blood T cell repertoires in COVID-19. Sequenced by immunoSEQ multiplex PCR; TCRdb stores in-frame clones only, minus some. This table has roughly 65,000 clones, 60% to 80% appearing once. Trimming cost V 4 bases and J 7 bases, with 15 bases left between them. CDR1 is SGHRS, CDR2 YFSETQ, per germline. CDR3 size: 14 residues. Input material: peripheral blood. This receptor was obtained from a human donor in a cohort sampled during active COVID-19. V usage is TRBV5-1 and J usage is TRBJ2-1, with D possibly being TRBD2 (7 bases). The CDR3 spells CASSPGGRRNEQFF. For the CDR3, the DNA is TGCGCCAGCAGCCCCGGGGGGCGTCGAAATGAGCAGTTCTTC.